This TCR beta chain was sequenced in a study of early T cells in non-severe SARS-CoV-2 infection. About this clonotype: In this CDR3 the conserved last residue, phenylalanine or tryptophan, is missing, so a read error is likely.

TCRdb analysed the 5' RACE reads with MiXCR anew, one entry per CDR3 protein. The sample lists about 60,000 distinct CDR3 sequences; about 19% were seen once. The V end lost 0 bases, the J end lost 1 base, and 10 bases lay between the germline ends. This CDR3 is built from 15 residues. From germline, CDR1 is KGHSH and CDR2 LQKENI. V is TRBV18 and J is TRBJ2-7; D is undetermined. This sequence was found in an adult who was a healthcare worker with PCR-confirmed SARS-CoV-2 infection or an uninfected control (not recorded which). The sequencing used whole blood, collected at baseline. CDR3 in amino acids: CASSPPYSGSYEQYI. The CDR3 nucleotides are TGTGCCAGCTCACCACCTTACTCTGGATCCTACGAGCAGTACATC.